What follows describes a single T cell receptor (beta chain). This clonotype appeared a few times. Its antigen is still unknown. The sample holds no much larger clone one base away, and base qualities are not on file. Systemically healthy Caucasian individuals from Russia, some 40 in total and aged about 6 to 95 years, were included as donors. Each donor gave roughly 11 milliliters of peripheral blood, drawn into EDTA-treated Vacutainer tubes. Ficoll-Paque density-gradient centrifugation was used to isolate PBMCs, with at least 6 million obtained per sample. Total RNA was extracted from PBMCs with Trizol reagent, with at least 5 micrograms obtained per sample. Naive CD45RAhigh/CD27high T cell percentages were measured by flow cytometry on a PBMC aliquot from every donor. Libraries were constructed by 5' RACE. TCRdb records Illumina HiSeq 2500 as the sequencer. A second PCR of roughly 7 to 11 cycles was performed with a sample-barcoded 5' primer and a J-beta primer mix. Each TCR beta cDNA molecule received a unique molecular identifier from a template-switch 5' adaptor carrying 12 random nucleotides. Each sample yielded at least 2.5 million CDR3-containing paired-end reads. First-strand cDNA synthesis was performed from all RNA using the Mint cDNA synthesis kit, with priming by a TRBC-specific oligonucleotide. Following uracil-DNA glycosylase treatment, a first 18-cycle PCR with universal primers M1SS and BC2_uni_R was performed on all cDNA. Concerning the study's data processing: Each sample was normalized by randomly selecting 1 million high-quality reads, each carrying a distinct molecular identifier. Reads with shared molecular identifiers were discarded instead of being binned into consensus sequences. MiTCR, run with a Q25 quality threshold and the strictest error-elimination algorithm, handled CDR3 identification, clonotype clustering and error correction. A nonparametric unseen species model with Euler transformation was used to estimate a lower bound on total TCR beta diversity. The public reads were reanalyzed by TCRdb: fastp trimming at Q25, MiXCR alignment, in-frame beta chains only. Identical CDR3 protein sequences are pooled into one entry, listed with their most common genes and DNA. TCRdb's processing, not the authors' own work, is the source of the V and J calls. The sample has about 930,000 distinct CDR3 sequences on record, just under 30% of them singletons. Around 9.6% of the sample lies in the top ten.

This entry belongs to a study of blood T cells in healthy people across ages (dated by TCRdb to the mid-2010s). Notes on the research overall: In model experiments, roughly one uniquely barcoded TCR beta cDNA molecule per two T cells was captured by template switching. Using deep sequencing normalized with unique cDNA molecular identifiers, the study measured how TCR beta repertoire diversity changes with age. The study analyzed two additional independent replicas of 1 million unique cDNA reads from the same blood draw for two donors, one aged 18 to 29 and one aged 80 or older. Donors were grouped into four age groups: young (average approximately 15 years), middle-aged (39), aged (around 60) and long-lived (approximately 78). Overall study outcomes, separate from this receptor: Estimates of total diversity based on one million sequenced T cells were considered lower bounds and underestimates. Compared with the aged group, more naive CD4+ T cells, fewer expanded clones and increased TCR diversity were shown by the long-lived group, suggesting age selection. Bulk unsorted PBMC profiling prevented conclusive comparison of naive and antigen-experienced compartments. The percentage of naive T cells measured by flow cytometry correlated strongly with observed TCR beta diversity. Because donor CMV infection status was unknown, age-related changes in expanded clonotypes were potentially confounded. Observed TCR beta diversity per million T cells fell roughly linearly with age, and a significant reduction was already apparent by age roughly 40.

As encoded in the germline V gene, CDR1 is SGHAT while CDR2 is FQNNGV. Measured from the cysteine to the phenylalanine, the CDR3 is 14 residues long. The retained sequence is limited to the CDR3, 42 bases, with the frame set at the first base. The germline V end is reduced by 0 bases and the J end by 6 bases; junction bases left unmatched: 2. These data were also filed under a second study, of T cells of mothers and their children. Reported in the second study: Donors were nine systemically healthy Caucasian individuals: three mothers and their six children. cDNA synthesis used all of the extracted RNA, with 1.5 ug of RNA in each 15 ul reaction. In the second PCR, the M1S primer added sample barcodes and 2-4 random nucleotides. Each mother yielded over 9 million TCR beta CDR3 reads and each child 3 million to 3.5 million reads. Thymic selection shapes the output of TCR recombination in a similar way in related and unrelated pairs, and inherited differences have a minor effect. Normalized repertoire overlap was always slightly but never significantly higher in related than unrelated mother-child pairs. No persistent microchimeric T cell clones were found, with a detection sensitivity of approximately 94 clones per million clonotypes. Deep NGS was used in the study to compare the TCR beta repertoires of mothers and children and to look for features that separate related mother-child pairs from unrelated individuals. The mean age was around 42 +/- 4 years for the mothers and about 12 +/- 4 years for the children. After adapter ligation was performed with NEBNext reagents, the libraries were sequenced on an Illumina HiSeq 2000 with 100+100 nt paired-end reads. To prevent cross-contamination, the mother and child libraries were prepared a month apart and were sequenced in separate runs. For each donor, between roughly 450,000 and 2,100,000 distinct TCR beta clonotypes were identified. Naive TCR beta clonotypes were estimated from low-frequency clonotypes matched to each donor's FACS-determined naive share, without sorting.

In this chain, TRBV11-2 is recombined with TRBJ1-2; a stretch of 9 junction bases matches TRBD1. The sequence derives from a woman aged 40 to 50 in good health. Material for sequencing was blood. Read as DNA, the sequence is TGTGCCAGCAGCTTAGATAGGACAGGGGATGGCTACACCTTC. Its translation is CASSLDRTGDGYTF.